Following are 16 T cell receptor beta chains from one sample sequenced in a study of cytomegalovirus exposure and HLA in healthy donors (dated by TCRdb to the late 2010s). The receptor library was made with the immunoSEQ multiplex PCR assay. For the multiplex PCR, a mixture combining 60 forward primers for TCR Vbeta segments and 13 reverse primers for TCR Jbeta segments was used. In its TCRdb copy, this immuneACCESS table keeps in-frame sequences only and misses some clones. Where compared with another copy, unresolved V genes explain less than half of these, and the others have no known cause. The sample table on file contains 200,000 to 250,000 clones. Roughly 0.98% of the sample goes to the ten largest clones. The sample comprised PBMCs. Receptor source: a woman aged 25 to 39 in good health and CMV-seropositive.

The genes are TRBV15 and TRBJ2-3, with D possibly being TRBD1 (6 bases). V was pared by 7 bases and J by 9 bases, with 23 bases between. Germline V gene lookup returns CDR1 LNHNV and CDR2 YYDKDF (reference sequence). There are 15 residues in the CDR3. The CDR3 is CATNMGQTAQRTQYF. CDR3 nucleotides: TGTGCCACCAATATGGGACAAACCGCTCAGCGGACGCAGTATTTT.

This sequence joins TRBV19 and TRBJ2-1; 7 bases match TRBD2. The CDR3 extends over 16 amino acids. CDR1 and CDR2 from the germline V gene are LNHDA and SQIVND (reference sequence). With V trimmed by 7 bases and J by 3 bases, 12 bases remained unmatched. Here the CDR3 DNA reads TGTGCCAGTAAGGCGAGCGGGAATGCGGTCTACAATGAGCAGTTCTTC. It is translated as CASKASGNAVYNEQFF.

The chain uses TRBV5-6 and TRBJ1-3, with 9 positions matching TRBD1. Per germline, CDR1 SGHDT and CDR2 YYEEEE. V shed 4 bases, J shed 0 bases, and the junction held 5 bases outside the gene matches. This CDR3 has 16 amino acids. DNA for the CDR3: TGTGCCAGCAGCCCTACAGGGGGCCTCTCTGGAAACACCATATATTTT. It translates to CASSPTGGLSGNTIYF.

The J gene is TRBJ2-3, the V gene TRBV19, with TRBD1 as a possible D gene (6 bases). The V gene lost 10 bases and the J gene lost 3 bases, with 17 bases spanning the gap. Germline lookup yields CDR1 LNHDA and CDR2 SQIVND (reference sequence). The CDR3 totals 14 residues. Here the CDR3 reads CATKKTGGTDTQYF. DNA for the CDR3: TGTGCCACTAAAAAGACAGGAGGTACAGATACGCAGTATTTT.

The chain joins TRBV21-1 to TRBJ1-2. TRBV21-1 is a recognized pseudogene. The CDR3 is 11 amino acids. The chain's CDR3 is CASSTGGGYTF. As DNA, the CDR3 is TGTGCCAGCAGCACCGGGGGTGGCTACACCTTC.

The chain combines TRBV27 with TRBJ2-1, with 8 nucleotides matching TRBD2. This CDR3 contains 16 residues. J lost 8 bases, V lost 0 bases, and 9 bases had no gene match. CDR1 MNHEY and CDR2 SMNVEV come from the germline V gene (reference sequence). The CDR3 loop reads CASSLSSGTVQYEQFF. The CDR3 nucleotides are TGTGCCAGCAGTTTATCTAGCGGGACGGTTCAATATGAGCAGTTCTTC.

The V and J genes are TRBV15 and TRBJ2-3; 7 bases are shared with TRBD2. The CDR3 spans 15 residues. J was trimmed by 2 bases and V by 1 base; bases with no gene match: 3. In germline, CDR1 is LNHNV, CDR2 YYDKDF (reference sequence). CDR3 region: CATSRAGGTTDTQYF. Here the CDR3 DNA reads TGTGCCACCAGCAGAGCCGGGGGGACCACAGATACGCAGTATTTT.

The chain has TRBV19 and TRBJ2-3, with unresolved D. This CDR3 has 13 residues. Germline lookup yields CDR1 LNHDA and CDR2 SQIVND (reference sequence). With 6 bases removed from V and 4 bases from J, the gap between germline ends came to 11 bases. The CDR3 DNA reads TGTGCCAGTAGCGAGAGCCGGTCAGATACGCAGTATTTT. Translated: CASSESRSDTQYF. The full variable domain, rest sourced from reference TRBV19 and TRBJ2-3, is DGGITQSPKYLFRKEGQNVTLSCEQNLNHDAMYWYRQDPGQGLRLIYYSQIVNDFQKGDIAEGYSVSREKKESFPLTVTSAQKNPTAFYLCASSESRSDTQYFGPGTRLTVL.

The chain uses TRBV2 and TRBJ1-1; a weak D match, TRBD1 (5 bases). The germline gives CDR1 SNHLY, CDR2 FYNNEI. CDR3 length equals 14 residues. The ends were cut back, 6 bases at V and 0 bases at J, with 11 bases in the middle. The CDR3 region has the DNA TGTGCCAGCAGGGAGGGACGGTTGAACACTGAAGCTTTCTTT. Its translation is CASREGRLNTEAFF. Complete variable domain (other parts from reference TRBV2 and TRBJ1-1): EPEVTQTPSHQVTQMGQEVILRCVPISNHLYFYWYRQILGQKVEFLVSFYNNEISEKSEIFDDQFSVERPDGSNFTLKIRSTKLEDSAMYFCASREGRLNTEAFFGQGTRLTVV.

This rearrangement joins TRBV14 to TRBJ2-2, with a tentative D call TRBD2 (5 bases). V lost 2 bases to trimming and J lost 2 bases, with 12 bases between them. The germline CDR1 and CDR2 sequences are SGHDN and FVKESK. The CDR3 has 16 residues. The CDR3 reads CASSQWGAINTGELFF. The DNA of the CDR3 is TGTGCCAGCAGCCAATGGGGAGCGATCAACACCGGGGAGCTGTTTTTT.

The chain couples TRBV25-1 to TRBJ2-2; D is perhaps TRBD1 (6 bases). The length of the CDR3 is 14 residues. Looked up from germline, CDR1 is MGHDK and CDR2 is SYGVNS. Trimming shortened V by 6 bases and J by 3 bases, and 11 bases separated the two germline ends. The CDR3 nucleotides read TGTGCCAGCAGACAGGGTCTTGACACCGGGGAGCTGTTTTTT. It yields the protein CASRQGLDTGELFF. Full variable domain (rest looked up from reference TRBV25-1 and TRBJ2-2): EADIYQTPRYLVIGTGKKITLECSQTMGHDKMYWYQQDPGMELHLIHYSYGVNSTEKGDLSSESTVSRIRTEHFPLTLESARPSHTSQYLCASRQGLDTGELFFGEGSRLTVL.

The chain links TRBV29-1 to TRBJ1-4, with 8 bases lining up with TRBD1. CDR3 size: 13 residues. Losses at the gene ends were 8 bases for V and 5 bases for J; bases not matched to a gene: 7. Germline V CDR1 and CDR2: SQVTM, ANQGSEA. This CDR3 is CSPGQGSNEKLFF. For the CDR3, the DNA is TGCAGCCCTGGACAGGGTTCGAATGAAAAACTGTTTTTT. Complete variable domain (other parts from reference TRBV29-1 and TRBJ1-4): SAVISQKPSRDICQRGTSLTIQCQVDSQVTMMFWYRQQPGQSLTLIATANQGSEATYESGFVIDKFPISRPNLTFSTLTVSNMSPEDSSIYLCSPGQGSNEKLFFGSGTQLSVL.

Here the CDR3 DNA reads TGTGCCAGCAGCACGAGACAGGCGAGAGGCGAGCAGTACTTC. The encoded protein is CASSTRQARGEQYF. This chain connects TRBV7-6 to TRBJ2-7; TRBD1 might be the D (6 bases). Germline CDR1 is SGHVS and CDR2 is FNYEAQ. CDR3 size: 14 residues. V lost 5 bases, J lost 6 bases, and 17 bases lay in between.

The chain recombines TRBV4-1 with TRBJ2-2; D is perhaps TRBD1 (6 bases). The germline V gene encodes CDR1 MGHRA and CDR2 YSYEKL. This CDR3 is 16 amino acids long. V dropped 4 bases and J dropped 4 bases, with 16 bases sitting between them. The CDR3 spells CASSPGHLVVTGELFF. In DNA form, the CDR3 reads TGCGCCAGCAGCCCGGGACACCTCGTAGTCACCGGGGAGCTGTTTTTT.

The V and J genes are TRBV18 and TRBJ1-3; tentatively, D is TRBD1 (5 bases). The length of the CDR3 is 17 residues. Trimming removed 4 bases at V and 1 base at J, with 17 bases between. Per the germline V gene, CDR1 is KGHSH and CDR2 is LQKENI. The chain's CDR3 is CASSRRQSRGSGNTIYF. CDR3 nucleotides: TGTGCCAGCTCACGCCGACAGAGCCGGGGGTCTGGAAACACCATATATTTT.

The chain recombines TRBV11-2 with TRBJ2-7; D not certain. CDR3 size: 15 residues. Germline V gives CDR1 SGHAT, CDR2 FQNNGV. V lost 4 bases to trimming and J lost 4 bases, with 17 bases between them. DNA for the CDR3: TGTGCCAGCAGCTCCCGCGGAGTTACCCTATACGAGCAGTACTTC. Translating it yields CASSSRGVTLYEQYF.